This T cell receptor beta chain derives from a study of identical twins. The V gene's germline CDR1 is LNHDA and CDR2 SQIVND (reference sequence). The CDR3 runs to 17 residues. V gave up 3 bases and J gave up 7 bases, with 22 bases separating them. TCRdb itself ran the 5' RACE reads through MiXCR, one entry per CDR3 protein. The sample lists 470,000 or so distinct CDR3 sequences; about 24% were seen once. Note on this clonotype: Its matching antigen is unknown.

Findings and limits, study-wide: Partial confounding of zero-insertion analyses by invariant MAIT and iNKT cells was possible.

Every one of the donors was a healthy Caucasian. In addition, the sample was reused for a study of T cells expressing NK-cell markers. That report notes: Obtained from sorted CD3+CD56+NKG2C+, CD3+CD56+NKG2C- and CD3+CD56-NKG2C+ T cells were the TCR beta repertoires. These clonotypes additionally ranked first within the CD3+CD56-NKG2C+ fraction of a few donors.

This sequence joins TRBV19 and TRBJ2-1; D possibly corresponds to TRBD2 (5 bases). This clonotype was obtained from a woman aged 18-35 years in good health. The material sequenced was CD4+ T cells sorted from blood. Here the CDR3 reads CASSIGGPPFRHNEQFF. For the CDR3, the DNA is TGTGCCAGTAGTATCGGCGGGCCTCCCTTTCGACATAATGAGCAGTTCTTC.